The following is a T cell receptor beta chain sequence with its context. Its antigen is undetermined. Incorporation of UMIs carrying a 6-nucleotide sample barcode was performed by template switching. TCRdb derives one entry per CDR3 protein from the 5' RACE reads, leaving out DNA. This table holds fewer than 350,000 distinct CDR3 sequences. The germline V gene encodes CDR1 SGHTA and CDR2 FQGTGA. This CDR3 is built from 13 residues. The data derive from a study of monozygotic twins with inflammatory bowel disease. The study's findings and limits: Different subtypes (of T cells) could not be told apart from one another. The inverse Simpson measure of TCRbeta diversity was lower in IBD patients than in healthy co-twins.

The chain joins TRBV7-3 to TRBJ2-5. The clonotype was recovered from a human donor with ulcerative colitis or Crohn's disease, or a healthy co-twin of an affected twin (not recorded which). Sequencing was done on a sample of blood. The CDR3: CASSLTGIGTQYF.